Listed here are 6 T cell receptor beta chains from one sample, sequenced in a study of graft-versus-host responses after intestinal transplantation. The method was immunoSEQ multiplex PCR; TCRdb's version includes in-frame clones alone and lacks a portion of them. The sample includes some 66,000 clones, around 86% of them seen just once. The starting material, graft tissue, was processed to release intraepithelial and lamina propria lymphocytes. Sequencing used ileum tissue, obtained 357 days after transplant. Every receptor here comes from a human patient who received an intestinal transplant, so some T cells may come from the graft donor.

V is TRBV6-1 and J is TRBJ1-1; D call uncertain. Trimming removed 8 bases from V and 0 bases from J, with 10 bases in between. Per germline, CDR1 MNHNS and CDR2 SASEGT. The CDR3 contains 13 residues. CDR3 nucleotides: TGTGCCAGCCACCCCGGGATGAACACTGAAGCTTTCTTT. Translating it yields CASHPGMNTEAFF.

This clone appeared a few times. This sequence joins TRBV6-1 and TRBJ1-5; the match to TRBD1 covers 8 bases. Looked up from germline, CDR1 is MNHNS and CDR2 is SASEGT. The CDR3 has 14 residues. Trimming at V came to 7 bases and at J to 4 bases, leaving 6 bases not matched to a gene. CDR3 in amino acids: CASKTGTGNQPQHF. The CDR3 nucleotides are TGTGCCAGCAAGACCGGGACAGGTAATCAGCCCCAGCATTTT.

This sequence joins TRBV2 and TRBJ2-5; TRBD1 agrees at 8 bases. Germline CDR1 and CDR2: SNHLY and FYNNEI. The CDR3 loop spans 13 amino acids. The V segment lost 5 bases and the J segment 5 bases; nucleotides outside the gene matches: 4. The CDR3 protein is CASSRQGPETQYF. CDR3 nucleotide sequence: TGTGCCAGCAGTCGACAGGGGCCGGAGACCCAGTACTTC.

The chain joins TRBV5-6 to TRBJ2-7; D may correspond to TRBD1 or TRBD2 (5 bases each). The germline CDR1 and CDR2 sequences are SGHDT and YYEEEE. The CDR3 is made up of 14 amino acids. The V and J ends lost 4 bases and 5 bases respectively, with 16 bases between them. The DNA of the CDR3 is TGTGCCAGCAGCAACCGGGACCAGTGGAACGAGCAGTACTTC. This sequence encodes CASSNRDQWNEQYF.

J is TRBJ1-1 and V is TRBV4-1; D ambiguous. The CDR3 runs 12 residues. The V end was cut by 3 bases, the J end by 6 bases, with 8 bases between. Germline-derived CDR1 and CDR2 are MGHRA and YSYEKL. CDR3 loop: CASSQGDAEAFF. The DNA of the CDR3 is TGCGCCAGCAGCCAGGGAGACGCTGAAGCTTTCTTT.

CDR3 DNA sequence: TGTGCCAGCAGCTTAGGGGGTTTGAACCAAGAGACCCAGTACTTC. Amino acid sequence: CASSLGGLNQETQYF. V gene TRBV11-2 combines with J gene TRBJ2-5; the D is unclear. CDR3 length: 15 residues. V lost 1 base, J lost 0 bases, and 9 bases lay in between. Germline V CDR1 and CDR2: SGHAT, FQNNGV.